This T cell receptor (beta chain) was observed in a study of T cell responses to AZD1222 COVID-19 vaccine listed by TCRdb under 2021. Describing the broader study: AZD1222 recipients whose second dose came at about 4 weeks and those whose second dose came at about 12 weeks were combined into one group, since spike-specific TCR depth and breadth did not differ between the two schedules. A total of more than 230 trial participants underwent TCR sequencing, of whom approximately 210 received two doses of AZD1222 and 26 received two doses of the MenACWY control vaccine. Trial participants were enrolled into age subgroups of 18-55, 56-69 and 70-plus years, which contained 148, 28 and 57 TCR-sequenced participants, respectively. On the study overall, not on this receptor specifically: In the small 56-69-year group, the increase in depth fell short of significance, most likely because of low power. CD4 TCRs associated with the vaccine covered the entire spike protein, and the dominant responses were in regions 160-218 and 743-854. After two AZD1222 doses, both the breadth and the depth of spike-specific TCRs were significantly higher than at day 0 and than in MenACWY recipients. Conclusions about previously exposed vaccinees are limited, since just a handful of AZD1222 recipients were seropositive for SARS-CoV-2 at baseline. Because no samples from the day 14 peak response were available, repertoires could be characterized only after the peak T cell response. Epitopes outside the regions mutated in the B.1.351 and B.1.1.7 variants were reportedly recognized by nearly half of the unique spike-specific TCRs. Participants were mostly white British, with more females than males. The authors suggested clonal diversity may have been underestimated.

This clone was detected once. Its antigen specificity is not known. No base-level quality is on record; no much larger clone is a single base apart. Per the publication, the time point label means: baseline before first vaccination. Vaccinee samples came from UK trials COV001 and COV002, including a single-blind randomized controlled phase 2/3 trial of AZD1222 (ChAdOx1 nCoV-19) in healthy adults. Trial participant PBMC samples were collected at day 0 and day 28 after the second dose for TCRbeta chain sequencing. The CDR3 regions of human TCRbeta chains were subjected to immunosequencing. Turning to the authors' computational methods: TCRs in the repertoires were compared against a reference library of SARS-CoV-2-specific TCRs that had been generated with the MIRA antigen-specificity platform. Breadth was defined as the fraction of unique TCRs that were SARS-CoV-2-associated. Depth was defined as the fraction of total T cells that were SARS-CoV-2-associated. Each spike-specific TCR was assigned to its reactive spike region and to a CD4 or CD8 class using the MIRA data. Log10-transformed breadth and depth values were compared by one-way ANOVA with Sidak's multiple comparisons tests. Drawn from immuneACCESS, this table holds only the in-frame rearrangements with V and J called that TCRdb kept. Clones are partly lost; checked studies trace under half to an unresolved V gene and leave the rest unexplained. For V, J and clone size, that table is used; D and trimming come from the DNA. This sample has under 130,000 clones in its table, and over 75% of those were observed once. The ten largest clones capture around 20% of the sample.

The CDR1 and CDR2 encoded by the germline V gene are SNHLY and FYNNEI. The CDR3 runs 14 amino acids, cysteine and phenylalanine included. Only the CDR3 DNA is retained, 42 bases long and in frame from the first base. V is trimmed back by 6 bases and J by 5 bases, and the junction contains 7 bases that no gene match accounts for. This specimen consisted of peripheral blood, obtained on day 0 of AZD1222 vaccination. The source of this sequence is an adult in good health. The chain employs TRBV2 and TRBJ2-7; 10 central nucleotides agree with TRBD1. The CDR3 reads CASRQGDRGNEQYF. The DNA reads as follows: TGTGCCAGCAGGCAGGGGGACAGGGGAAACGAGCAGTACTTC.